Reported below is one T cell receptor (beta chain). The antigen remains undetermined. CDR1 and CDR2 (germline): MNHNS, SASEGT. The CDR3 is 16 residues long. The entry originates in a study of monozygotic twins with inflammatory bowel disease. Study-level points and caveats: The study found lower TCRbeta diversity (inverse Simpson) in IBD patients than in healthy co-twins. Findings did not support one strong IBD-associated signal or clonotype. No discrimination was achieved between different T cell subtypes.

A 6-nucleotide sample barcode was carried by the UMIs, which template switching added. For each CDR3 protein, TCRdb gives one entry from its re-call of the 5' RACE reads, without DNA. The sample has 170,000 or so distinct CDR3 sequences. The V gene is TRBV6-1, the J gene TRBJ2-5; TCRdb reports TRBD2, a call that lacks DNA to check it against. The receptor comes from a human donor with ulcerative colitis or Crohn's disease, or a healthy co-twin of an affected twin (not recorded which). Source material: blood. The CDR3 protein is CASKAGTSGWQETQYF.